Following are 7 T cell receptor beta chains from one sample sequenced in a study of T cell responses to AZD1222 COVID-19 vaccine. Measured with immunoSEQ multiplex PCR; TCRdb has only the in-frame clones, and not every one. Here the sample spans some 86,000 clones, around nine tenths being singletons. Sample: peripheral blood, taken 28 days after the second AZD1222 dose. These receptors came from an adult who received the AZD1222 COVID-19 vaccine.

The chain employs TRBV5-1 and TRBJ2-1; the match to TRBD2 covers 8 bases. J lost 6 bases, V lost 3 bases, and 8 bases had no gene match. CDR1 is SGHRS and CDR2 is YFSETQ in the germline V gene. The CDR3 covers 15 residues. This chain's CDR3 is CASSSSGSGINEQFF. CDR3 bases: TGCGCCAGCAGCTCCTCCGGTAGCGGGATCAATGAGCAGTTCTTC.

The CDR3 loop is CASDMAGYTF. The CDR3 coding sequence is TGTGCCAGCGATATGGCTGGCTACACCTTC. V and J are TRBV30 and TRBJ1-2; D ambiguous. Germline V gene sequence: CDR1 GTSNPN, CDR2 SVGIG (reference sequence). Trimming removed 8 bases at V and 7 bases at J, with 11 bases between. The CDR3 contains 10 residues.

In this sample, this clone turned up a few times. V is TRBV6-5 and J is TRBJ2-1; 10 bases are shared with TRBD2. The CDR3 covers 15 residues. V shed 2 bases, J shed 6 bases, and the junction held 4 bases outside the gene matches. Per the germline V gene, CDR1 is MNHEY and CDR2 is SVGAGI. This CDR3 is CASSYVAGGSNEQFF. The CDR3 DNA reads as TGTGCCAGCAGTTACGTAGCGGGAGGATCCAATGAGCAGTTCTTC.

The J gene is TRBJ2-7, the V gene TRBV20-1; D is uncertain. This CDR3 spans 11 amino acids. Germline V gene sequence: CDR1 DFQATT, CDR2 SNEGSKA (reference sequence). Trimming removed 7 bases at V and 5 bases at J, with 12 bases between. CDR3 sequence: CSESTVDEQYF. The CDR3 coding sequence is TGCAGTGAGTCGACTGTCGACGAGCAGTACTTC.

This chain links TRBV27 with TRBJ2-1; D is unclear. CDR1 MNHEY and CDR2 SMNVEV come from the germline V gene (reference sequence). V lost 5 bases, J lost 7 bases, and 9 bases lay in between. The CDR3 totals 12 residues. In DNA form, the CDR3 reads TGTGCCAGCAGTACGAGGAGTAATGAGCAGTTCTTC. This encodes CASSTRSNEQFF.

V and J are TRBV28 and TRBJ2-1; a possible D gene is TRBD2 (6 bases). Trimming pared 4 bases from V and 10 bases from J, leaving 17 bases between. From germline, CDR1 is MDHEN and CDR2 SYDVKM. The length of the CDR3 is 14 residues. The CDR3 loop is CASSYLRDSHEQFF. For the CDR3, the DNA is TGTGCCAGCAGTTACCTCCGGGACTCGCACGAGCAGTTCTTC.

The chain recombines TRBV6-5 with TRBJ2-5; D remains unclear. The germline CDR1 and CDR2 sequences are MNHEY and SVGAGI. Trimming cost V 2 bases and J 3 bases, with 7 bases left between them. This CDR3 has 13 residues. The CDR3 coding sequence is TGTGCCAGCAGTTACGGCTCTGAAGAGACCCAGTACTTC. It is translated as CASSYGSEETQYF.